This TCR beta chain was sequenced for a study of control samples from healthy donors and cancer patients. Assay used: immunoSEQ multiplex PCR; TCRdb lists only in-frame clones, some missing. The sample has 70,000 to 90,000 clones, 85% to 95% seen once; the top ten hold about 5%. Trimming left V 5 bases short and J 0 bases short, with 10 bases between. CDR1 and CDR2 from the germline V gene are SEHNR and FQNEAQ (reference sequence). The CDR3 runs to 15 residues. In its sample, this clone was seen once. This receptor was obtained from a woman younger than 30 in good health. The sample taken for sequencing was blood. This chain uses TRBV7-9 with TRBJ1-4; D not resolved. In nucleotides, the CDR3 is TGTGCCAGCAGCCCGACATCAGCAACTAATGAAAAACTGTTTTTT. Its translation: CASSPTSATNEKLFF.